Below, 27 T cell receptor beta chains from the same sample are listed, as sequenced in a study of identifying expanded T cells in peripheral blood. The repertoire was sequenced with immunoSEQ multiplex PCR; TCRdb's copy has only in-frame clones and lacks some. The sample has some 70,000 clones; 85% to 90% are singletons. The sample comprised blood. These receptors were taken from a person aged 18 to 70 in good health.

This clone has only one observation. The V gene is TRBV5-1, the J gene TRBJ2-5, with D perhaps TRBD1 or TRBD2 (5 bases each). The CDR3 length is 16 residues. With 4 bases removed from V and 5 bases from J, the gap between germline ends came to 21 bases. Germline-derived CDR1 and CDR2 are SGHRS and YFSETQ. The CDR3 DNA follows: TGCGCCAGCAGCCGAGGGGCGGACGGAATGTGGGAGACCCAGTACTTC. Amino acid sequence: CASSRGADGMWETQYF.

The CDR3 protein is CASSVGSGGTNSGNTIYF. CDR3 sequence (DNA): TGTGCCAGCAGCGTAGGTTCCGGGGGGACTAACTCTGGAAACACCATATATTTT. This rearrangement joins TRBV9 to TRBJ1-3, with TRBD1 as a possible D gene (5 bases). The CDR3 extends over 18 amino acids. The germline V gene has CDR1 SGDLS and CDR2 YYNGEE. Deletions cut 0 bases from V and 0 bases from J, with 16 bases between.

The chain has TRBV6-6 and TRBJ2-7, with 10 bases identical to TRBD1. The V and J ends lost 1 base and 13 bases, in that order; junction bases with no gene match: 7. Germline assignment: CDR1 MNHNY and CDR2 SVGAGI (reference sequence). The CDR3 sequence is 13 residues long. This chain's CDR3 is CASSYFPGQGFYF. The CDR3, as DNA: TGTGCCAGCAGTTACTTTCCGGGACAGGGGTTTTACTTC.

V gene TRBV14 combines with J gene TRBJ2-3; D not resolved. Trimming left V 3 bases short and J 6 bases short, with 16 bases between. In germline, CDR1 is SGHDN, CDR2 FVKESK. The CDR3 sequence is 15 residues long. The CDR3 region is CASSHWTRKVDTQYF. The CDR3 DNA follows: TGTGCCAGCAGCCATTGGACCCGTAAGGTGGATACGCAGTATTTT.

CDR3 nucleotide sequence: TGTGCCAGCAAAACCAGCGGATCCTACGAGCAGTACTTC. It codes for CASKTSGSYEQYF. The rearrangement joins TRBV28 to TRBJ2-7; perhaps TRBD2 as D (5 bases). The CDR3 is 13 residues long. The V gene lost 7 bases and the J gene lost 1 base, with 11 bases spanning the gap. The germline V gene encodes CDR1 MDHEN and CDR2 SYDVKM.

V gene TRBV6-5 combines with J gene TRBJ1-4; 9 nucleotides align to TRBD1. Germline assignment: CDR1 MNHEY and CDR2 SVGAGI. The V and J ends lost 6 bases and 7 bases, in that order; junction bases with no gene match: 6. The CDR3 contains 14 residues. The CDR3 protein is CASSPGTGPEKLFF. DNA for the CDR3: TGTGCCAGCAGCCCCGGGACAGGGCCTGAAAAACTGTTTTTT.

This chain links TRBV7-2 with TRBJ2-4, with 12 bases lining up with TRBD2. The CDR3 runs to 17 residues. Germline V gives CDR1 SGHTA, CDR2 FQGNSA. With V trimmed by 5 bases and J by 0 bases, 5 bases remained unmatched. CDR3 sequence (DNA): TGTGCCAGCAGCCCGGGGACTAGCGGGCTAGCCAAAAACATTCAGTACTTC. This sequence encodes CASSPGTSGLAKNIQYF.

V is TRBV15 and J is TRBJ2-7, with D hard to call. V lost 0 bases and J 3 bases, leaving 6 bases between the germline ends. The CDR3 is 13 amino acids. Germline V CDR1 and CDR2: LNHNV, YYDKDF (reference sequence). The chain's CDR3 is CATSREALYEQYF. CDR3 nucleotides: TGTGCCACCAGCAGAGAAGCCCTCTACGAGCAGTACTTC.

This clone was seen just once. This chain connects TRBV9 to TRBJ2-3; 10 bases are shared with TRBD2. The V segment lost 0 bases and the J segment 3 bases; nucleotides outside the gene matches: 1. This CDR3 is built from 15 residues. Germline lookup yields CDR1 SGDLS and CDR2 YYNGEE. The CDR3 protein is CASSVDSGGTDTQYF. CDR3 bases: TGTGCCAGCAGCGTAGATAGCGGGGGGACAGATACGCAGTATTTT.

V and J are TRBV9 and TRBJ2-7; D unresolved. The V gene lost 0 bases and the J gene lost 3 bases, with 10 bases spanning the gap. This CDR3 has 14 residues. The germline V gene has CDR1 SGDLS and CDR2 YYNGEE. CDR3 nucleotide sequence: TGTGCCAGCAGCGTAGACCCTAAAGGCTACGAGCAGTACTTC. Protein: CASSVDPKGYEQYF.

The V call is TRBV7-2, the J call TRBJ1-1; D is perhaps TRBD1 (5 bases). The CDR3 totals 15 residues. Germline V gives CDR1 SGHTA, CDR2 FQGNSA. V dropped 1 base and J dropped 6 bases, with 15 bases sitting between them. DNA of the CDR3: TGTGCCAGCAGCTTAGAGGCAGGGTCAAGGTCTGAAGCTTTCTTT. Its translation is CASSLEAGSRSEAFF.

CDR3 sequence (DNA): TGTGCCAGCTCACCTAGGCAACAAGAGACCCAGTACTTC. Translation gives CASSPRQQETQYF. The rearrangement joins TRBV18 to TRBJ2-5; no reliable D call. CDR1 is KGHSH and CDR2 is LQKENI in the germline V gene. The CDR3 is made up of 13 amino acids. Trimming took 3 bases from V and 2 from J, leaving 7 bases between them.

The chain carries TRBV27 and TRBJ2-5; D possibly corresponds to TRBD1 (6 bases). V was pared by 1 base and J by 5 bases, with 11 bases between. The CDR3 covers 14 residues. Germline lookup yields CDR1 MNHEY and CDR2 SMNVEV (reference sequence). The CDR3 protein is CASSLWGREETQYF. The CDR3 DNA reads as TGTGCCAGCAGTTTATGGGGGCGCGAGGAGACCCAGTACTTC.

The J gene is TRBJ2-7, the V gene TRBV27, with 8 bases identical to TRBD1. This CDR3 spans 15 amino acids. Germline-derived CDR1 and CDR2 are MNHEY and SMNVEV (reference sequence). The ends lost 5 bases at V and 1 base at J; junction bases unmatched: 7. The CDR3 DNA reads TGTGCCAGCAGTCCCCAGGGGGCGGTTTCCTACGAGCAGTACTTC. Protein product: CASSPQGAVSYEQYF.

CDR3 sequence: CASSIGATYGYTF. The DNA for the CDR3 is TGTGCCAGTAGTATCGGGGCCACCTATGGCTACACCTTC. The chain recombines TRBV19 with TRBJ1-2; D may be TRBD1 (5 bases). Germline V gene lookup returns CDR1 LNHDA and CDR2 SQIVND (reference sequence). The V and J ends lost 3 bases and 4 bases respectively, with 9 bases between them. CDR3 length equals 13 residues.

The CDR3: CASGLDSDQPQHF. DNA for the CDR3: TGTGCTAGTGGTTTGGATTCGGATCAGCCCCAGCATTTT. The rearrangement links TRBV12-5 to TRBJ1-5; D gene uncertain. V was shortened by 1 base and J by 5 bases, with 6 bases between the two germline ends. This CDR3 comprises 13 residues. CDR1 is LGHNT and CDR2 is FRNRAP in the germline V gene.

The gene calls are TRBV6-5 and TRBJ2-1, with 14 positions matching TRBD2. The CDR3 runs to 15 residues. V lost 5 bases, J lost 8 bases, and 5 bases stayed unmatched. Per germline, CDR1 MNHEY and CDR2 SVGAGI. The CDR3 DNA reads as TGTGCCAGCAGTCGGGGGACTAGCGGGAGAGATGAGCAGTTCTTC. As protein: CASSRGTSGRDEQFF.

The chain joins TRBV29-1 to TRBJ2-6, with D unresolved. The V gene's germline CDR1 is SQVTM and CDR2 ANQGSEA. The CDR3 covers 15 residues. V lost 0 bases and J lost 3, with 9 bases in between. CDR3 sequence reads: CSVEDYEGGANVLTF. For the CDR3, the DNA is TGCAGCGTTGAAGATTACGAAGGTGGGGCCAACGTCCTGACTTTC.

The J gene is TRBJ2-7, the V gene TRBV6-4; 10 bases fit TRBD1. V trimming: 8 bases; J trimming: 4 bases; junction bases outside the gene matches: 5. Germline values: CDR1 MRHNA, CDR2 SNTAGT. The CDR3 runs to 13 residues. The CDR3 sequence is CASLPGQGYEQYF. In DNA, the CDR3 is TGTGCCAGCCTCCCGGGACAGGGGTACGAGCAGTACTTC.

The J gene is TRBJ2-1, the V gene TRBV6-5; weak D call: TRBD1 (5 bases). Germline assignment: CDR1 MNHEY and CDR2 SVGAGI. V dropped 6 bases and J dropped 4 bases, with 7 bases sitting between them. The CDR3 covers 12 residues. CDR3 region: CASRGLYNEQFF. The CDR3 DNA reads as TGTGCCAGCAGGGGGCTTTACAATGAGCAGTTCTTC.

The V call is TRBV28, the J call TRBJ2-2, with D possibly TRBD2 on 7 matching bases. This CDR3 has 15 residues. V lost 3 bases and J lost 6, with 14 bases in between. Germline V gene data show CDR1 as MDHEN and CDR2 as SYDVKM. The CDR3 is CASSFYREGSGELFF. Written as DNA, the CDR3 is TGTGCCAGCAGTTTCTACAGGGAGGGGTCCGGGGAGCTGTTTTTT. The full variable domain, with the rest looked up from reference TRBV28 and TRBJ2-2, is DVKVTQSSRYLVKRTGEKVFLECVQDMDHENMFWYRQDPGLGLRLIYFSYDVKMKEKGDIPEGYSVSREKKERFSLILESASTNQTSMYLCASSFYREGSGELFFGEGSRLTVL.

The gene calls are TRBV7-2 and TRBJ1-5, with 7 bases that match TRBD1. CDR3 size: 16 residues. Germline V gene data show CDR1 as SGHTA and CDR2 as FQGNSA. V trimming: 3 bases; J trimming: 5 bases; junction bases outside the gene matches: 10. For the CDR3, the DNA is TGTGCCAGCAGCTTTCGGACAGGAGCGATAGATCAGCCCCAGCATTTT. The encoded protein is CASSFRTGAIDQPQHF.

The chain employs TRBV5-6 and TRBJ1-4, with 7 nucleotides matching TRBD1. The V segment lost 3 bases and the J segment 3 bases; nucleotides outside the gene matches: 8. Germline CDR1 is SGHDT and CDR2 is YYEEEE. This CDR3 contains 16 residues. The CDR3 region is CASSSWSGTANEKLFF. CDR3 sequence (DNA): TGTGCCAGCAGCTCATGGTCGGGGACAGCTAATGAAAAACTGTTTTTT.

In its sample, this clone was seen a few times. The chain employs TRBV19 and TRBJ2-7, with 8 bases fitting TRBD2. Trimming took 4 bases from V and 4 from J; bases not matched to a gene: 9. Germline V gene sequence: CDR1 LNHDA, CDR2 SQIVND (reference sequence). The CDR3 totals 15 residues. In DNA, the CDR3 is TGTGCCAGTAGTACCCCCCAGCGGGAGAGGTACGAGCAGTACTTC. Its translation is CASSTPQRERYEQYF.

The J gene is TRBJ1-1, the V gene TRBV19; a weak D match, TRBD1 (6 bases). There are 13 residues in the CDR3. The V end lost 4 bases, the J end lost 8 bases, and 14 bases lay between the germline ends. The germline CDR1 and CDR2 sequences are LNHDA and SQIVND (reference sequence). As DNA, the CDR3 is TGTGCCAGTAGTACCAGGGGACGACCAGAAGCTTTCTTT. This sequence encodes CASSTRGRPEAFF.

The gene calls are TRBV6-5 and TRBJ1-2, with D possibly TRBD1 on 6 matching bases. Between the trimmed V and J ends, which lost 4 bases and 7 bases, there was a span of 19 bases. Germline V lookup: CDR1 MNHEY, CDR2 SVGAGI. The length of the CDR3 is 15 residues. The CDR3 reads CASSSPAAGAGGYTF. CDR3 DNA sequence: TGTGCCAGCAGTTCCCCCGCAGCGGGGGCTGGTGGCTACACCTTC.

This chain joins TRBV7-8 and TRBJ2-1; 7 bases are a match to TRBD2. The CDR3 contains 18 residues. V lost 1 base and J lost 8; bases outside the gene matches: 17. CDR1 and CDR2 from the germline V gene are SGHVS and FQNEAQ. The chain's CDR3 is CASSLVRVGTTGWHEQFF. The CDR3, as DNA: TGTGCCAGCAGCTTAGTTAGGGTTGGGACTACAGGATGGCATGAGCAGTTCTTC.